Following are 23 T cell receptor beta chains from one sample sequenced in a study of early stage breast cancer tumors (dated by TCRdb to between 2016 and 2019). Library method: the immunoSEQ multiplex PCR assay. TCRdb limited this immuneACCESS table to in-frame rearrangements with V and J called. A share of clones is missing; checked studies link under half to unresolved V genes, and the rest is unexplained. A total of tens of thousands of clones appear in this sample, 65% to 90% of them only once. Of the sample, around 1.5% falls within the top ten clones. Sample: blood. Receptor source: a person between 50 and 60 years old with breast cancer.

In its sample, this clone was seen once. This same CDR3 is encoded by further DNA sequences in the sample. The rearrangement links TRBV4-3 to TRBJ2-5; D remains unclear. CDR1 LGHNA and CDR2 YSLEER come from the germline V gene. The CDR3 runs to 13 residues. Trimming shortened V by 3 bases and J by 4 bases, and 9 bases separated the two germline ends. CDR3 in amino acids: CASSQGLLETQYF. Written as DNA, the CDR3 is TGCGCCAGCAGCCAGGGCCTACTAGAGACCCAGTACTTC.

The J gene is TRBJ2-5, the V gene TRBV7-2; the match to TRBD1 covers 7 bases. Germline loops: CDR1 SGHTA, CDR2 FQGNSA. The junction had 6 bases not matched to a gene; V was cut back by 1 base and J by 4 bases. The CDR3 spans 15 residues. CDR3 DNA sequence: TGTGCCAGCAGCTTAGTAGGGGCAGGGGGAGAGACCCAGTACTTC. Its protein product is CASSLVGAGGETQYF.

V gene TRBV27 combines with J gene TRBJ2-5; D is possibly TRBD1 (5 bases). Per the germline V gene, CDR1 is MNHEY and CDR2 is SMNVEV (reference sequence). The CDR3 consists of 14 residues. V lost 3 bases, J lost 5 bases, and 13 bases lay in between. CDR3: CASSLGRAGETQYF. DNA for the CDR3: TGTGCCAGCAGTTTGGGGCGTGCAGGGGAGACCCAGTACTTC.

V and J are TRBV10-3 and TRBJ2-2; the D gene is possibly TRBD1 (5 bases). The germline CDR1 and CDR2 sequences are ENHRY and SYGVKD. The length of the CDR3 is 15 residues. V gave up 6 bases and J gave up 5 bases, with 16 bases separating them. CDR3 coding DNA: TGTGCCATCAGCGAGAGACAGCAAACAACCGGGGAGCTGTTTTTT. It encodes CAISERQQTTGELFF.

CDR3 amino acids: CASSLSLNTDTQYF. The CDR3 DNA sequence: TGTGCCAGCAGCTTGAGTCTAAACACAGATACGCAGTATTTT. V is TRBV5-5 and J is TRBJ2-3; D remains ambiguous. CDR1 is SGHKS and CDR2 is YYEKEE in the germline V gene (reference sequence). The V end lost 1 base, the J end lost 2 bases, and 8 bases lay between the germline ends. The CDR3 sequence is 14 residues long.

The rearrangement links TRBV7-9 to TRBJ2-7, with a tentative D call TRBD1 (5 bases). V lost 5 bases, J lost 5 bases, and 13 bases lay in between. Germline V gene lookup returns CDR1 SEHNR and CDR2 FQNEAQ (reference sequence). CDR3 length: 13 amino acids. Here the CDR3 DNA reads TGTGCCAGCAGCCCAGTCGGCAGGGACGAGCAGTACTTC. It encodes CASSPVGRDEQYF. Looking up the rest from reference TRBV7-9 and TRBJ2-7 gives the full variable domain: DTGVSQNPRHKITKRGQNVTFRCDPISEHNRLYWYRQTLGQGPEFLTYFQNEAQLEKSRLLSDRFSAERPKGSFSTLEIQRTEQGDSAMYLCASSPVGRDEQYFGPGTRLTVT.

The V call is TRBV6-5, the J call TRBJ2-3; the D gene is possibly TRBD1 (5 bases). The CDR3 is made up of 12 amino acids. The ends were cut back, 6 bases at V and 4 bases at J, with 8 bases in the middle. CDR1 MNHEY and CDR2 SVGAGI come from the germline V gene. The CDR3 coding sequence is TGTGCCAGCAGGGGGCAGGCAGATACGCAGTATTTT. Its translation is CASRGQADTQYF.

This clone was detected once. The V and J genes are TRBV7-6 and TRBJ2-5; 7 positions match TRBD1. Trimming at V came to 2 bases and at J to 1 base, leaving 10 bases not matched to a gene. Germline values: CDR1 SGHVS, CDR2 FNYEAQ. The CDR3 has 17 residues. CDR3 loop: CASSLRRQGWSQETQYF. The CDR3 DNA reads TGTGCCAGCAGCTTACGGAGACAGGGCTGGAGCCAAGAGACCCAGTACTTC.

The chain links TRBV5-1 to TRBJ1-2; D gene uncertain. CDR3 length equals 16 residues. The V end lost 0 bases, the J end lost 0 bases, and 12 bases lay between the germline ends. The germline V gene encodes CDR1 SGHRS and CDR2 YFSETQ. The CDR3 DNA reads TGCGCCAGCAGCTTGGCCCTTGGGAGCTCTAACTATGGCTACACCTTC. Translated: CASSLALGSSNYGYTF.

The chain couples TRBV19 to TRBJ2-3; TRBD1 matches 7 bases. This CDR3 is 15 amino acids long. The V gene end was trimmed by 4 bases and the J gene end by 0 bases; junction bases not matched to a gene: 4. The germline CDR1 and CDR2 sequences are LNHDA and SQIVND (reference sequence). The CDR3 nucleotides are TGTGCCAGTAGTACAGGGACAGCAAGCACAGATACGCAGTATTTT. Translated: CASSTGTASTDTQYF. Full variable domain (outside the CDR3, taken from reference TRBV19 and TRBJ2-3): DGGITQSPKYLFRKEGQNVTLSCEQNLNHDAMYWYRQDPGQGLRLIYYSQIVNDFQKGDIAEGYSVSREKKESFPLTVTSAQKNPTAFYLCASSTGTASTDTQYFGPGTRLTVL.

The table lists this clone with a few counts. The genes are TRBV19 and TRBJ1-2; D is perhaps TRBD1 (5 bases). The CDR3 extends over 13 amino acids. The V gene's germline CDR1 is LNHDA and CDR2 SQIVND (reference sequence). V was shortened by 2 bases and J by 8 bases, with 12 bases between the two germline ends. The CDR3 here is CASSIRRQGGYTF. In nucleotides, the CDR3 is TGTGCCAGTAGTATACGGCGTCAGGGAGGCTACACCTTC.

The chain uses TRBV5-1 and TRBJ1-2; 7 positions agree with TRBD1. From germline, CDR1 is SGHRS and CDR2 YFSETQ. The CDR3 covers 14 residues. The junction had 4 bases not matched to a gene; V was cut back by 5 bases and J by 0 bases. The CDR3 spells CASRTGNPNYGYTF. The DNA for the CDR3 is TGCGCCAGCAGGACAGGGAACCCTAACTATGGCTACACCTTC.

V usage is TRBV19 and J usage is TRBJ2-2; tentatively, D is TRBD1 (6 bases). The V gene lost 4 bases and the J gene lost 6 bases, with 30 bases spanning the gap. Germline CDR1 reads LNHDA; CDR2 reads SQIVND (reference sequence). This CDR3 has 20 residues. The CDR3 nucleotides are TGTGCCAGTAGTAGGGGGCTAGTGGGTTTGGGCGCGTTGTTTGCCGGGGAGCTGTTTTTT. Its translation: CASSRGLVGLGALFAGELFF.

The rearrangement links TRBV6-1 to TRBJ1-1, with TRBD1 identical over 10 bases. The CDR3 has 15 amino acids. The trim removed 4 bases at V and 1 base at J, leaving 3 bases unmatched. CDR1 MNHNS and CDR2 SASEGT come from the germline V gene. CDR3 nucleotide sequence: TGTGCCAGCAGTGTGGGACAGGGGTGGAACACTGAAGCTTTCTTT. It encodes CASSVGQGWNTEAFF.

This chain links TRBV2 with TRBJ2-7; D is undetermined. Germline-derived CDR1 and CDR2 are SNHLY and FYNNEI. This CDR3 contains 13 residues. The V end was cut by 1 base, the J end by 7 bases, with 11 bases between. The CDR3 region has the DNA TGTGCCAGCAGTGAAGGAGTGGTAGGGGAGCAGTACTTC. It codes for CASSEGVVGEQYF.

The chain joins TRBV2 to TRBJ1-4, with 9 bases fitting TRBD1. The V gene's germline CDR1 is SNHLY and CDR2 FYNNEI. J gave up 8 bases and V 4 bases, and 5 bases lay outside the gene matches. There are 14 residues in the CDR3. The CDR3 DNA reads as TGTGCCAGCAGTGCTGGGACAGGGTTGGAAAAACTGTTTTTT. Its translation is CASSAGTGLEKLFF.

The gene calls are TRBV6-6 and TRBJ1-2; D call uncertain. This CDR3 spans 16 amino acids. Germline V lookup: CDR1 MNHNY, CDR2 SVGAGI (reference sequence). Trimming left V 5 bases short and J 7 bases short, with 23 bases between. The CDR3 sequence: CASSNPSGVFAGGYTF. DNA of the CDR3: TGTGCCAGCAGTAACCCGTCGGGAGTGTTTGCTGGTGGCTACACCTTC.

Concerning this clone itself: The junction differs from germline at one of its ends, possibly a read error. V and J are TRBV5-4 and TRBJ2-5; 9 bases fit TRBD1. CDR1 is SGHNT and CDR2 is YYREEE in the germline V gene (reference sequence). The CDR3 covers 15 residues. CDR3 protein: CASTLRTGVVETQYF. The CDR3, as DNA: TGTGCCAGCACCTTGAGGACAGGGGTGGTAGAGACCCAGTACTTC.

The sample holds a few counts of this clone. The chain employs TRBV7-6 and TRBJ1-6; 10 nucleotides align to TRBD1. Germline CDR1 SGHVS, CDR2 FNYEAQ. V shed 3 bases, J shed 10 bases, and the junction held 6 bases outside the gene matches. This CDR3 contains 15 residues. Here the CDR3 reads CASSLRGTGDSPLHF. The CDR3 DNA is TGTGCCAGCAGCTTGAGGGGGACAGGGGACTCACCCCTCCACTTT. The entire variable domain, with the rest obtained from reference TRBV7-6 and TRBJ1-6, is as follows: GAGVSQSPRYKVTKRGQDVALRCDPISGHVSLYWYRQALGQGPEFLTYFNYEAQQDKSGLPNDRFSAERPEGSISTLTIQRTEQRDSAMYRCASSLRGTGDSPLHFGNGTRLTVT.

This clone was detected a few times. The chain has TRBV2 and TRBJ1-2; 8 bases agree with TRBD1. Trimming cost V 1 base and J 3 bases; bases outside gene matches: 1. This CDR3 region has 14 residues. Germline CDR1 and CDR2: SNHLY and FYNNEI. The CDR3 bases are TGTGCCAGCAGTGAAGGGACAGGGTACTATGGCTACACCTTC. Translation gives CASSEGTGYYGYTF.

The chain uses TRBV2 and TRBJ1-5, with 8 bases lining up with TRBD1. V shed 3 bases and J 7 bases; nucleotides not matched to a gene: 5. The CDR3 is 14 amino acids. CDR1 is SNHLY and CDR2 is FYNNEI in the germline V gene. CDR3 nucleotide sequence: TGTGCCAGCAGTGACAGGGGGCAAAGACAGCCCCAGCATTTT. Amino acid sequence: CASSDRGQRQPQHF.

This clone was found once. The J gene is TRBJ2-7, the V gene TRBV5-1; tentatively, D is TRBD1 or TRBD2 (5 bases each). Trimming removed 4 bases from V and 5 bases from J, with 16 bases in between. The CDR3 length is 14 residues. Germline V lookup: CDR1 SGHRS, CDR2 YFSETQ. The CDR3, as DNA: TGCGCCAGCAGCCGGGACCAGGTGGACCACGAGCAGTACTTC. It codes for CASSRDQVDHEQYF.

The chain uses TRBV5-4 and TRBJ2-5; 7 bases are shared with TRBD1. V dropped 7 bases and J dropped 5; count of bases not matched to a gene: 8. There are 13 residues in the CDR3. Germline V gives CDR1 SGHNT, CDR2 YYREEE (reference sequence). CDR3 nucleotides: TGTGCCAGCGGCAGACAGGGTGGTGAGACCCAGTACTTC. Translating gives CASGRQGGETQYF.